This TCR beta chain was observed in a study of blood T cell repertoires in COVID-19 (dated by TCRdb to the early 2020s). Concerning the study at large: Collaborator samples came from the United States, Italy and Spain and covered acute and convalescent phases of COVID-19. The material from the prospective study consisted of cDNA or gDNA derived from T cells, B-cell-depleted T cells, or PBMCs. Deeply sampled blood TCRbeta repertoires from subjects exposed to, actively infected with, or recovered from COVID-19 were included in the dataset. The repertoires were released in a freely available public database intended as a resource for research on the immune response to SARS-CoV-2. The samples were drawn from the first 160 participants of the ongoing ImmuneRACE study and from 950 to 1,500 subjects provided by 6 global collaborators. A de-identified subject ID, COVID-19 status, age in years and sex were almost always included in the sample metadata. Where HLA class I and class II types were available, the types were taken from metadata supplied by the sample provider, not from assay-based typing.

The research as a whole found: The amount of clinical and demographic metadata varied by source and participant and was provided uncurated.

V loses 2 bases, J loses 2 bases, and the germline ends lie 13 bases apart. CDR1 MNHNS and CDR2 SASEGT are derived from the germline V gene. Measured from the cysteine to the phenylalanine, the CDR3 is 15 residues long. The kept DNA is CDR3 alone, 45 bases in frame from the first base. Enrolling through a virtual design, the prospective study's participants ranged in age from about 18 to 100 years and lived across 20 to 30 United States geographic areas. Cohort assignment in the prospective study relied on participant-reported clinical history from a screening survey and a study questionnaire. ImmuneRACE Cohort 3 recovered participants were defined by two consecutive negative NP/OP PCR tests, healthcare professional clearance, or symptom resolution. Each participant in the prospective study had whole blood, serum and a nasopharyngeal or oropharyngeal swab collected by mobile phlebotomists. Over a 2-month period, participants in the prospective study had the option of providing additional blood draws and questionnaires. Blood samples from the prospective study were shipped frozen or at room temperature prior to DNA extraction.

Points on this clone: Which antigen it targets is not known. Per-base quality was not reported, and no clone a single base away is much larger than it.

TCRbeta CDR3 regions were amplified from genomic DNA by means of the immunoSEQ Assay, a bias-controlled multiplex PCR. The published analysis was carried out like this. Within the assay, amplification of reference gene primers was used to estimate how many nucleated cells each sample contained. To quantify the absolute abundance of each unique TCRbeta CDR3 rearrangement, sequence reads were collapsed and filtered. For each sample, productive Simpson clonality was calculated by taking the square root of Simpson's diversity index across productive rearrangements. TCRdb took this table from immuneACCESS and kept in-frame rearrangements with V and J called. Such tables lack part of the clones; where checked against another copy, unresolved V genes explain under half of the gap, and the rest is unexplained. V and J calls and clone size are as listed in that table; D and trimming were resolved from the DNA. This sample comprises a few hundred thousand clones, roughly 88% of them detected only once. The biggest ten clones account for less than 2% of the sample.

The receptor was derived from a woman between 40 and 50 years old who had recovered from COVID-19. Material: PBMCs or T cells enriched from blood (not recorded which). This receptor chain uses TRBV6-1 and TRBJ2-7, and the D gene may be TRBD1, 5 bases matching. The DNA is as follows: TGTGCCAGCAGTGAAAGGGGCAGGGATCCCTACGAGCAGTACTTC. Its protein product is CASSERGRDPYEQYF.